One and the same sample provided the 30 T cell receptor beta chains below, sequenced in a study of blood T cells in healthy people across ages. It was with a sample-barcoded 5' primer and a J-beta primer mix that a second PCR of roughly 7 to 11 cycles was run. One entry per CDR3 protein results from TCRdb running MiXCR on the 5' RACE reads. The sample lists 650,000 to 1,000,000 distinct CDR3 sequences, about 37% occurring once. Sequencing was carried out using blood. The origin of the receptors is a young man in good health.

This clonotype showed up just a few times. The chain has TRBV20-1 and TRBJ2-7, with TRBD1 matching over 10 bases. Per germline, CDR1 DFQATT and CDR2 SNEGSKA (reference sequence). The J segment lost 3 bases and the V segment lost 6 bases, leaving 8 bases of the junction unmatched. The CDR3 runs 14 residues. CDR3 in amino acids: CSARDRGLDYEQYF. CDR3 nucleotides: TGCAGTGCCCGGGACAGGGGCCTTGACTACGAGCAGTACTTC.

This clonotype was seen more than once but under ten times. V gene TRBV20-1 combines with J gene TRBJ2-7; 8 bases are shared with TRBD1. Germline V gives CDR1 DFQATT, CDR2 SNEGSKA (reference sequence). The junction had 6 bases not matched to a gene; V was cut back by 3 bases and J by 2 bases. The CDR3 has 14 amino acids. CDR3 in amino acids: CSASLGQGAYEQYF. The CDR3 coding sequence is TGCAGTGCTAGCCTCGGACAGGGTGCCTACGAGCAGTACTTC.

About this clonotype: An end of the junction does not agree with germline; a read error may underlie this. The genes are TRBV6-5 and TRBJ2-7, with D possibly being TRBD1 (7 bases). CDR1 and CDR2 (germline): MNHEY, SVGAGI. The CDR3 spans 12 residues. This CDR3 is CVSRGASYEQYF. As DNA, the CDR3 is TGTGTCAGCAGGGGGGCATCCTACGAGCAGTACTTC.

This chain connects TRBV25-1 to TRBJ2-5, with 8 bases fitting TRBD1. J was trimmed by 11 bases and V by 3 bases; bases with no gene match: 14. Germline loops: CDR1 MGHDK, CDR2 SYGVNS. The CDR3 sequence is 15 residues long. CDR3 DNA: TGTGCCAGCAGTGAGTGGACAGGGATATACAATGAGCAGTACTTC. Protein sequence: CASSEWTGIYNEQYF.

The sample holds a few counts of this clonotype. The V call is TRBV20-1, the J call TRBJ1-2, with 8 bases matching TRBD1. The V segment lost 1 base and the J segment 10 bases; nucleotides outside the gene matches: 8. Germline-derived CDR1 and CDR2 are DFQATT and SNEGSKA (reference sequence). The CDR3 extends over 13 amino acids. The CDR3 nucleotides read TGCAGTGCTAGAGTGCGACAGGGGCTGGACTACACCTTC. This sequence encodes CSARVRQGLDYTF.

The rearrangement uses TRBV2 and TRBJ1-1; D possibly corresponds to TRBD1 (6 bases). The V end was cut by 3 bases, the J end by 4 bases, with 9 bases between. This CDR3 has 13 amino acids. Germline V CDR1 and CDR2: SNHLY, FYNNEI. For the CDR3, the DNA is TGTGCCAGCAGTGAGAGAGGGGGCACTGAAGCTTTCTTT. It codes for CASSERGGTEAFF.

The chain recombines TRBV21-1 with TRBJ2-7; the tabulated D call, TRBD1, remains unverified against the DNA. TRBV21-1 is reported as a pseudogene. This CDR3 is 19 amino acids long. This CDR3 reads CASTVEFRTGPTFSYEQYF. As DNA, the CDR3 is TGTGCCAGCACCGTGGAGTTCAGGACAGGGCCGACCTTCTCCTACGAGCAGTACTTC.

The CDR3 DNA sequence: TGCGCCAGCAGCCAAGATCAGTGGACGGACGTCTATGGCTACACCTTC. Residues: CASSQDQWTDVYGYTF. The chain is built from TRBV4-3 and TRBJ1-2; D remains unclear. The length of the CDR3 is 16 residues. Germline CDR1 reads LGHNA; CDR2 reads YSLEER. With 0 bases removed from V and 4 bases from J, the gap between germline ends came to 15 bases.

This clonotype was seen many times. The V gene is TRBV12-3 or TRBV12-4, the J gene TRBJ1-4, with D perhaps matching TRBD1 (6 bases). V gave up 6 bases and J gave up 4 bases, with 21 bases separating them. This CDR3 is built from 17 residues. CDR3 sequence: CASSPGGKGIGNEKLFF. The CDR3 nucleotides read TGTGCCAGCAGCCCGGGGGGCAAGGGGATCGGTAATGAAAAACTGTTTTTT.

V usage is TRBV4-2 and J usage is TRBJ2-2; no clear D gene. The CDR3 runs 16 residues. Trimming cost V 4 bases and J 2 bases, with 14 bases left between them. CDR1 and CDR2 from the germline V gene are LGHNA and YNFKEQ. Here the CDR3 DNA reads TGTGCCAGCAGCCCAGTTTCGGCAGCAAACACCGGGGAGCTGTTTTTT. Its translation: CASSPVSAANTGELFF.

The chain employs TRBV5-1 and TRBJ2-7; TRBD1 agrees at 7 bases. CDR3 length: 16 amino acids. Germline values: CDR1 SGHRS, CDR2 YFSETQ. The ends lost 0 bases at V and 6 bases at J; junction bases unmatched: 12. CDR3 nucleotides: TGCGCCAGCAGCTTGGTTGGCAGGGGGACAGCCACCGAGCAGTACTTC. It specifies CASSLVGRGTATEQYF.

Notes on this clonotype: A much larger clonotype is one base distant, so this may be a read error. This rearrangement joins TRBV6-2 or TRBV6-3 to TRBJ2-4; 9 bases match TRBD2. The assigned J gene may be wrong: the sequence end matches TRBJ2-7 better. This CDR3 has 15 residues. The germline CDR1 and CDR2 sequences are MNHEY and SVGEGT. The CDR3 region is CAGSWLAGRTYEQYF. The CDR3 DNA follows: TGTGCCGGCAGTTGGCTAGCGGGGCGAACCTACGAGCAGTACTTC.

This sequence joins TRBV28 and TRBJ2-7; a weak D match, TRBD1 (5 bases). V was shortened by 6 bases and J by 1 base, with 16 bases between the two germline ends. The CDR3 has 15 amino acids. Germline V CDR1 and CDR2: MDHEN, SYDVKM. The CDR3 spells CASSPPESGSYEQYF. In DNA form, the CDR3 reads TGTGCCAGCAGCCCGCCCGAGTCAGGGTCCTACGAGCAGTACTTC.

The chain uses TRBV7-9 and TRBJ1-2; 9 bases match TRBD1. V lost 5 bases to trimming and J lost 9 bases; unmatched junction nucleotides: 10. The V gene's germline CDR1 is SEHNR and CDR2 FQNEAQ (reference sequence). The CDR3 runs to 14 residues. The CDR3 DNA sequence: TGTGCCAGCAGCCCCGGGACAGGGAGGAGTAGCTACACCTTC. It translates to CASSPGTGRSSYTF.

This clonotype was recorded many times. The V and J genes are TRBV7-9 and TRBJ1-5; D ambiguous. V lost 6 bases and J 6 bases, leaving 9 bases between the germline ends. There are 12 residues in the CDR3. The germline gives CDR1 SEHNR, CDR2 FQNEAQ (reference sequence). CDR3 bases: TGTGCCAGCAGTTTGGTGGGTCAGCCCCAGCATTTT. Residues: CASSLVGQPQHF.

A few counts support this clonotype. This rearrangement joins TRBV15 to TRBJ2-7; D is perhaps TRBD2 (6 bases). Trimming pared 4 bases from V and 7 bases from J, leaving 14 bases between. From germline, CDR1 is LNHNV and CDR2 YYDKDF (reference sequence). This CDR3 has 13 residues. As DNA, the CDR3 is TGTGCCACCAGCATAACGGGGGACGGAGAGCAGTACTTC. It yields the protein CATSITGDGEQYF.

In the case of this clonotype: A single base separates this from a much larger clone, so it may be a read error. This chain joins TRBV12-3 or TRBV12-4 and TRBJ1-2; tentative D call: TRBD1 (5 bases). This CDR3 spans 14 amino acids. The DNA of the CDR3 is TGTGCCAGCAGTAGGGACGGACCGTCCTATGGCCACACCTTC. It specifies CASSRDGPSYGHTF.

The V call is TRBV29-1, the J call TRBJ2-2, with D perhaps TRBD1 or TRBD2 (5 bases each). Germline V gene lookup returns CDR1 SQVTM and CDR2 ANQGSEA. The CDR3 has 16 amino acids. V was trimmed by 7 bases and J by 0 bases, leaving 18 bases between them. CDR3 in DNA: TGCAGCGCCCTCGGGACCCGACCTACGAACACCGGGGAGCTGTTTTTT. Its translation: CSALGTRPTNTGELFF.

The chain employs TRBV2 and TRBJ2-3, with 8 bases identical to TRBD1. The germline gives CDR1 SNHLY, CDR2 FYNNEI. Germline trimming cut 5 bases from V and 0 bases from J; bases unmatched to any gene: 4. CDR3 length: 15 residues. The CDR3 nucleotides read TGTGCCAGCAGTTTCTACAGGGGGAGCACAGATACGCAGTATTTT. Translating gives CASSFYRGSTDTQYF.

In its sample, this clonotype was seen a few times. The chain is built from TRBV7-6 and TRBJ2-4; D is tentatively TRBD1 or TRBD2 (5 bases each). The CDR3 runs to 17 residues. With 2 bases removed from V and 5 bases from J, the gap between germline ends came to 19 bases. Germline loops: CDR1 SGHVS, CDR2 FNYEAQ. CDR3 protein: CASSLRAGANRQNIQYF. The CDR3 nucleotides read TGTGCCAGCAGCTTACGAGCCGGGGCGAATCGTCAAAACATTCAGTACTTC.

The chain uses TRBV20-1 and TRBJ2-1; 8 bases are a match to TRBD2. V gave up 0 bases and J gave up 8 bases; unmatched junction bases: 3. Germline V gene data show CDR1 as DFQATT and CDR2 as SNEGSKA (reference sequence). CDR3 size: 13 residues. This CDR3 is CSARDPGRDEQFF. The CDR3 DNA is TGCAGTGCTAGAGATCCCGGGAGGGATGAGCAGTTCTTC.

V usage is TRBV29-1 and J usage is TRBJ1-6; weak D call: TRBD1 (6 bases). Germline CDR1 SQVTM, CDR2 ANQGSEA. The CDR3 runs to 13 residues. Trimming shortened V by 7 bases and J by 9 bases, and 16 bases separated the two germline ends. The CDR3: CSGVTGTASPLHF. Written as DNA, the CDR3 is TGCAGCGGAGTAACAGGGACTGCTTCACCCCTCCACTTT.

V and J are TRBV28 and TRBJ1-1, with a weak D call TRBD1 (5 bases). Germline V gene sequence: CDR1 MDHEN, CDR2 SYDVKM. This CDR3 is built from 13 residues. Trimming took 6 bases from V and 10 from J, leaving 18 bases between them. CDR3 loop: CASSNRDGLRAFF. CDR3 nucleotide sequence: TGTGCCAGCAGCAACCGGGACGGCCTACGAGCTTTCTTT.

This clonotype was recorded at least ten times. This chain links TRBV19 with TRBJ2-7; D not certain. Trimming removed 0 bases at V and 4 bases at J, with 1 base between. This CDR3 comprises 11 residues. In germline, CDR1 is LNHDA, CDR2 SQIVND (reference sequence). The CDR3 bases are TGTGCCAGTAGTATAGATTACGAGCAGTACTTC. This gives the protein CASSIDYEQYF.

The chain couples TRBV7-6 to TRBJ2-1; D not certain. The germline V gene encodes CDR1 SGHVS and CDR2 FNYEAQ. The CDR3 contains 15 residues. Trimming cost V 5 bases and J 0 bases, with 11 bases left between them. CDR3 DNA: TGTGCCAGCAGCCAGCTAGAAAACTCCTACAATGAGCAGTTCTTC. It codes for CASSQLENSYNEQFF.

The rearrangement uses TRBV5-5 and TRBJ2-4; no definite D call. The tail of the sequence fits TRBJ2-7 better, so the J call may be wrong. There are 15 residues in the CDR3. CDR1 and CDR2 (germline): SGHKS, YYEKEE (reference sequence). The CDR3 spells CASSHGQGCVYEQYF. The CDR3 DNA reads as TGTGCCAGCAGCCACGGGCAAGGGTGTGTATACGAGCAGTACTTC.

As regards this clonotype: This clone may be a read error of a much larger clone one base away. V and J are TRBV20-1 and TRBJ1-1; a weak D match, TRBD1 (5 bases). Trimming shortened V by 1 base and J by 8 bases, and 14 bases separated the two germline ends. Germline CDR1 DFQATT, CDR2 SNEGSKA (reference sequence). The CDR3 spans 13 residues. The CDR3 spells CSARAPRGGEAFF. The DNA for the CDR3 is TGCAGTGCTAGAGCCCCGAGGGGAGGCGAAGCTTTCTTT.

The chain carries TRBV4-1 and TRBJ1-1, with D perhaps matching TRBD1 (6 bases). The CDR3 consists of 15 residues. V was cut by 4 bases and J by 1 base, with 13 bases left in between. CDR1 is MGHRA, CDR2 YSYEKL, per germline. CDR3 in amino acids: CASSPRGTTNTEAFF. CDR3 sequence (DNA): TGCGCCAGCAGCCCAAGGGGGACAACGAACACTGAAGCTTTCTTT.

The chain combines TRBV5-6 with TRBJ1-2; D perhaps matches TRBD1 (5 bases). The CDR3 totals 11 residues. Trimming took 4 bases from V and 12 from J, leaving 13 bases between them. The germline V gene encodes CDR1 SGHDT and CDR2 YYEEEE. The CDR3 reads CASSQQGDDTF. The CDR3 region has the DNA TGTGCCAGCAGCCAGCAGGGCGATGACACCTTC.

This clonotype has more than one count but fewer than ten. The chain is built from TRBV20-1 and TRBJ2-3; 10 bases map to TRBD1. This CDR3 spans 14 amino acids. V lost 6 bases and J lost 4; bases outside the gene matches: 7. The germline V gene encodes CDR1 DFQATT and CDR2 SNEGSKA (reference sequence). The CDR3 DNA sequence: TGCAGTGCCAGACAGGGGGCAGGAGCAGATACGCAGTATTTT. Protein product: CSARQGAGADTQYF.